One sample yielded the 23 T cell receptor beta chains listed below, sequenced in a study of blood T cell repertoires in COVID-19. Here immunoSEQ multiplex PCR was the method, and the copy in TCRdb shows in-frame clones only, minus some. The data show a few hundred thousand clones, with 75% to 90% seen just once and about a tenth held by the top ten. Specimen: PBMCs or T cells enriched from blood (not recorded which). These receptors came from a man aged 40-55 years who had recovered from COVID-19.

This sequence joins TRBV18 and TRBJ1-2; TRBD1 might be the D (6 bases). The germline V gene encodes CDR1 KGHSH and CDR2 LQKENI. The V gene lost 4 bases and the J gene lost 5 bases, with 14 bases spanning the gap. The CDR3 loop spans 14 amino acids. The CDR3 loop is CASSLMDREYGYTF. The CDR3 region has the DNA TGTGCCAGCTCACTAATGGACAGAGAGTATGGCTACACCTTC. Variable domain in full (rest from reference TRBV18 and TRBJ1-2): NAGVMQNPRHLVRRRGQEARLRCSPMKGHSHVYWYRQLPEEGLKFMVYLQKENIIDESGMPKERFSAEFPKEGPSILRIQQVVRGDSAAYFCASSLMDREYGYTFGSGTRLTVV.

This clone showed up many times. J is TRBJ1-5 and V is TRBV10-3; possibly TRBD1 for D (5 bases). Germline V CDR1 and CDR2: ENHRY, SYGVKD. The CDR3 loop spans 14 amino acids. V was shortened by 5 bases and J by 8 bases, with 16 bases between the two germline ends. CDR3 DNA: TGTGCCATCAGTACGGGGGGGGAAATGGAGCCCCAGCATTTT. Translated: CAISTGGEMEPQHF.

J is TRBJ2-7 and V is TRBV3-1 (or the pseudogene TRBV3-2), with 9 bases identical to TRBD2. Germline V gene sequence: CDR1 LGHDT, CDR2 YNNKEL (reference sequence). The CDR3 extends over 18 amino acids. J gave up 10 bases and V 0 bases, and 19 bases lay outside the gene matches. The CDR3 DNA reads TGTGCCAGCAGCCAAGATCGCGGGAGGGACTCCGCGACGTTACACCAGTACTTC. Translating gives CASSQDRGRDSATLHQYF.

The chain joins TRBV20-1 to TRBJ2-1; weak D call: TRBD2 (5 bases). The CDR3 extends over 11 amino acids. Germline V gene lookup returns CDR1 DFQATT and CDR2 SNEGSKA (reference sequence). V was shortened by 6 bases and J by 4 bases, with 7 bases between the two germline ends. The CDR3 region has the DNA TGCAGTGCGGAGGAGTACAATGAGCAGTTCTTC. It translates to CSAEEYNEQFF.

The V gene is TRBV4-1, the J gene TRBJ2-7, with 9 bases that match TRBD2. Germline V gene data show CDR1 as MGHRA and CDR2 as YSYEKL. Trimming at V came to 1 base and at J to 7 bases, leaving 14 bases not matched to a gene. The CDR3 is 17 amino acids. The CDR3 DNA reads TGCGCCAGCAGCCAAGTCCCCCTAGGCGGGAGGGCCGGGGAGCAGTACTTC. Its protein is CASSQVPLGGRAGEQYF.

J is TRBJ2-7 and V is TRBV30; TRBD1 aligns across 8 bases. V was clipped by 0 bases and J by 4 bases; unmatched bases: 8. CDR1 and CDR2 (germline): GTSNPN, SVGIG (reference sequence). This CDR3 has 15 residues. DNA of the CDR3: TGTGCCTGGAGTGTACTTGGGACAGGAGTGTACGAGCAGTACTTC. It encodes CAWSVLGTGVYEQYF.

The J gene is TRBJ1-4, the V gene TRBV2; the match to TRBD1 covers 8 bases. CDR1 and CDR2 (germline): SNHLY, FYNNEI. This CDR3 comprises 15 residues. V lost 4 bases to trimming and J lost 3 bases; unmatched junction nucleotides: 4. The DNA for the CDR3 is TGTGCCAGCAGTGGGGGGACAGGCTCTAATGAAAAACTGTTTTTT. The encoded protein is CASSGGTGSNEKLFF. The variable domain in full, with the rest retrieved from reference TRBV2 and TRBJ1-4, is EPEVTQTPSHQVTQMGQEVILRCVPISNHLYFYWYRQILGQKVEFLVSFYNNEISEKSEIFDDQFSVERPDGSNFTLKIRSTKLEDSAMYFCASSGGTGSNEKLFFGSGTQLSVL.

The chain couples TRBV9 to TRBJ2-3; 13 positions match TRBD2. CDR3 length: 17 residues. From germline, CDR1 is SGDLS and CDR2 YYNGEE. The J segment lost 3 bases and the V segment lost 0 bases, leaving 4 bases of the junction unmatched. The CDR3 reads CASSVGGGLAGTDTQYF. The DNA of the CDR3 is TGTGCCAGCAGCGTAGGAGGGGGACTAGCGGGGACAGATACGCAGTATTTT. Combining the CDR3 with reference TRBV9 and TRBJ2-3 gives the whole variable domain DSGVTQTPKHLITATGQRVTLRCSPRSGDLSVYWYQQSLDQGLQFLIQYYNGEERAKGNILERFSAQQFPDLHSELNLSSLELGDSALYFCASSVGGGLAGTDTQYFGPGTRLTVL.

The chain recombines TRBV6-1 with TRBJ1-2, with D perhaps matching TRBD1 (5 bases). The CDR3 covers 15 residues. V was pared by 3 bases and J by 6 bases, with 17 bases between. Per the germline V gene, CDR1 is MNHNS and CDR2 is SASEGT. The CDR3 here is CASSDSARVRDGYTF. The CDR3 bases are TGTGCCAGCAGTGATTCCGCCAGGGTAAGGGATGGCTACACCTTC.

The CDR3 spells CSVEGQGAYGYTF. For the CDR3, the DNA is TGCAGCGTTGAAGGGCAGGGGGCCTATGGCTACACCTTC. The rearrangement joins TRBV29-1 to TRBJ1-2; 8 nucleotides match TRBD1. This CDR3 has 13 amino acids. V lost 1 base, J lost 4 bases, and 2 bases stayed unmatched. Germline CDR1 reads SQVTM; CDR2 reads ANQGSEA.

The table lists this clone with a count of one. This sequence joins TRBV5-6 and TRBJ2-2, with TRBD1 identical over 8 bases. The germline CDR1 and CDR2 sequences are SGHDT and YYEEEE. The CDR3 has 16 residues. The V segment lost 4 bases and the J segment 2 bases; nucleotides outside the gene matches: 7. The CDR3 DNA reads as TGTGCCAGCAGCCCCCGGACAGGGCTTAACACCGGGGAGCTGTTTTTT. It encodes CASSPRTGLNTGELFF. Full variable domain (rest looked up from reference TRBV5-6 and TRBJ2-2): DAGVTQSPTHLIKTRGQQVTLRCSPKSGHDTVSWYQQALGQGPQFIFQYYEEEERQRGNFPDRFSGHQFPNYSSELNVNALLLGDSALYLCASSPRTGLNTGELFFGEGSRLTVL.

The chain couples TRBV3-1 (or the pseudogene TRBV3-2) to TRBJ2-5, with 8 bases matching TRBD1. The CDR3 totals 16 residues. Trimming removed 4 bases from V and 0 bases from J; junction bases left unmatched: 7. The germline gives CDR1 LGHDT, CDR2 YNNKEL (reference sequence). The CDR3 DNA is TGTGCCAGCAGCCGTGGGACAGGAAGTTACCAAGAGACCCAGTACTTC. Its translation: CASSRGTGSYQETQYF.

The rearrangement uses TRBV19 and TRBJ1-5; 9 bases match TRBD1. Germline V lookup: CDR1 LNHDA, CDR2 SQIVND (reference sequence). This CDR3 comprises 14 residues. V lost 7 bases to trimming and J lost 6 bases; unmatched junction nucleotides: 7. DNA of the CDR3: TGTGCCAGTAACACAGGGGGCGGGCGTCAGCCCCAGCATTTT. This gives the protein CASNTGGGRQPQHF.

This clone was observed a few times. The rearrangement uses TRBV3-1 (or the pseudogene TRBV3-2) and TRBJ2-7; 9 bases match TRBD1. The V gene end was trimmed by 4 bases and the J gene end by 5 bases; junction bases not matched to a gene: 3. This CDR3 contains 13 residues. The germline CDR1 and CDR2 sequences are LGHDT and YNNKEL (reference sequence). The CDR3 DNA is TGTGCCAGCAGCCGGACAGGGGCCAACGAGCAGTACTTC. Protein: CASSRTGANEQYF.

The chain uses TRBV7-8 and TRBJ1-3; D is ambiguous. Trimming removed 4 bases at V and 0 bases at J, with 19 bases between. CDR3 length equals 18 residues. Germline CDR1 and CDR2: SGHVS and FQNEAQ. The CDR3 reads CASSSSGRVTASGNTIYF. The CDR3 bases are TGTGCCAGCAGCTCTAGCGGGCGGGTTACAGCCTCTGGAAACACCATATATTTT.

The V call is TRBV18, the J call TRBJ1-1; no clear D. Germline-derived CDR1 and CDR2 are KGHSH and LQKENI. Deletions cut 2 bases from V and 7 bases from J, with 8 bases between. The CDR3 consists of 12 residues. The CDR3 DNA follows: TGTGCCAGCTCACCAGTAGTTCTTGAAGCTTTCTTT. Its protein product is CASSPVVLEAFF.

With respect to this clone: The CDR3 ends on some other residue instead of the conserved phenylalanine or tryptophan, so this is likely a read error. It is unclear where the CDR3 begins or ends on the DNA, so no DNA is shown, and the CDR3 is as TCRdb lists it. The chain couples TRBV12-5 to TRBJ1-2; TRBD1 reflects the table's D call only, with no check against the DNA. The length of the CDR3 is 14 amino acids, counting both ends. Germline V gene lookup returns CDR1 LGHNT and CDR2 FRNRAP. The CDR3 is CASGLTNQGAPSKV.

The V and J genes are TRBV13 and TRBJ2-1; D unresolved. Germline V gene sequence: CDR1 PRHDT, CDR2 FYEKMQ (reference sequence). The CDR3 extends over 14 amino acids. The germline V and J ends were trimmed by 2 bases and 7 bases, with 12 bases remaining between them. CDR3 sequence reads: CASSLSPGSNEQFF. The CDR3 DNA is TGTGCCAGCAGCTTATCCCCAGGATCTAATGAGCAGTTCTTC.

The chain carries TRBV5-1 and TRBJ1-2, with D possibly being TRBD1 (6 bases). The CDR3 is 13 amino acids. CDR1 and CDR2 from the germline V gene are SGHRS and YFSETQ. V was shortened by 3 bases and J by 4 bases, with 10 bases between the two germline ends. The CDR3: CASSWDTLYGYTF. In DNA, the CDR3 is TGCGCCAGCAGCTGGGACACTCTCTATGGCTACACCTTC.

The rearrangement uses TRBV2 and TRBJ1-1; D gene ambiguous. The CDR3 has 13 amino acids. Germline CDR1 and CDR2: SNHLY and FYNNEI. V was trimmed by 7 bases and J by 3 bases, leaving 12 bases between them. The CDR3 nucleotides are TGTGCCAGCATAAAAGACGGGGACACTGAAGCTTTCTTT. This sequence encodes CASIKDGDTEAFF.

This clone was seen a handful of times. The V call is TRBV5-1, the J call TRBJ2-7; TRBD1 matches at 9 bases. V was pared by 4 bases and J by 5 bases, with 13 bases of the junction left unmatched. The CDR3 contains 16 residues. CDR1 is SGHRS, CDR2 YFSETQ, per germline. The CDR3 coding sequence is TGCGCCAGCAGCGACGGACAGGGGCCCGTTCCCCACGAGCAGTACTTC. Residues: CASSDGQGPVPHEQYF.

The rearrangement uses TRBV19 and TRBJ2-2; TRBD2 aligns across 8 bases. Losses at the gene ends were 3 bases for V and 6 bases for J; bases not matched to a gene: 6. Germline assignment: CDR1 LNHDA and CDR2 SQIVND (reference sequence). The CDR3 is 15 residues long. The CDR3 coding sequence is TGTGCCAGTAGTATCACCGGGAGGGCCGCCGGGGAGCTGTTTTTT. Amino acids: CASSITGRAAGELFF.

The V and J genes are TRBV19 and TRBJ1-1; 7 nucleotides line up with TRBD1. V lost 1 base to trimming and J lost 4 bases; unmatched junction nucleotides: 12. The CDR3 consists of 17 residues. Germline V CDR1 and CDR2: LNHDA, SQIVND (reference sequence). CDR3 bases: TGTGCCAGTAGTATAGGCGGGACAGAGGTTTTTGGCACTGAAGCTTTCTTT. It codes for CASSIGGTEVFGTEAFF.